This T cell receptor beta chain emerged from a study of Tregs in tolerant kidney transplant recipients. General study findings and limits: Antigen-driven expansion was suggested because donor-specific Tregs expanded more than all Tregs in tolerant patients.

Comments on this clone: Its target is not known.

Unstimulated Tregs (CD4+CD25+CD127-) and CD4+CD25- non-Tregs were sorted from PBMCs. The length of the CDR3 is 14 residues. Germline V CDR1 and CDR2: MNHEY, SMNVEV (reference sequence). The V gene end was trimmed by 3 bases and the J gene end by 3 bases; junction bases not matched to a gene: 2. Some clones are missing from TCRdb's copy, which holds only in-frame ones; the method was immunoSEQ multiplex PCR. There are about 94,000 clones in the sample; 80% to 95% occur only once, and 0.35% to 0.55% lies in the top ten. This sequence was found in a human donor who received a combined kidney and bone marrow transplant. The chain combines TRBV27 with TRBJ2-3, with TRBD1 identical over 8 bases. Sequenced here: CD4+ T cells from blood, sampled before the transplant. This chain's CDR3 is CASSFYRGTDTQYF. The CDR3 coding sequence is TGTGCCAGCAGTTTCTACAGGGGGACAGATACGCAGTATTTT.